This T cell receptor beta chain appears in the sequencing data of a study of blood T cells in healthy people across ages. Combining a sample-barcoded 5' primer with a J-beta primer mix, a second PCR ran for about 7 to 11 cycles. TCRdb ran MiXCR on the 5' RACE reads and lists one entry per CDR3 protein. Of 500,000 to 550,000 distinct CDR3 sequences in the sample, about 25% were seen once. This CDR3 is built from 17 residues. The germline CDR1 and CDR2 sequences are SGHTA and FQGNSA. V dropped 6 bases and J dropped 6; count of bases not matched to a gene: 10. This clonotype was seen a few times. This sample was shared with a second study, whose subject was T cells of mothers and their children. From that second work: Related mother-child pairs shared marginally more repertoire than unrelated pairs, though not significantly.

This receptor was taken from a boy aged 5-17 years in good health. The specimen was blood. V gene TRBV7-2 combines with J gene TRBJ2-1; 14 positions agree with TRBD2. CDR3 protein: CASRPRGTSGSLNEQFF. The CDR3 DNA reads TGTGCCAGCAGGCCACGAGGGACTAGCGGGAGTCTCAATGAGCAGTTCTTC. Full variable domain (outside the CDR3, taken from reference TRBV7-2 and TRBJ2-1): GAGVSQSPSNKVTEKGKDVELRCDPISGHTALYWYRQSLGQGLEFLIYFQGNSAPDKSGLPSDRFSAERTGGSVSTLTIQRTQQEDSAVYLCASRPRGTSGSLNEQFFGPGTRLTVL.